This is a list of T cell receptor beta chains from one sample in a study of blood T cell repertoires in COVID-19. The assay was immunoSEQ multiplex PCR, and TCRdb's table has in-frame clones only and misses some. The sample holds about 180,000 clones, around 85% seen once. The sequenced material came from peripheral blood. Receptor source: a human donor with active or convalescent COVID-19. The donor label of this sample is uncertain. CDR3s include the opening cysteine and the closing phenylalanine or tryptophan. The order of the fields is D gene, V gene, J gene, clone size, CDR3 DNA, CDR3 protein. D genes are given only for firm matches. Expanded clones are given a class, and other clones once, few, many or no size at all.

d_gene: TRBD1
v_gene: TRBV7-2
j_gene: TRBJ2-1
abundance: .
CDR3nt: TGTGCCAGCAGCCCTCCGGACAGGTACAATGAGCAGTTCTTC
CDR3aa: CASSPPDRYNEQFF

d_gene: .
v_gene: TRBV19
j_gene: TRBJ2-3
abundance: .
CDR3nt: TGTGCCAGTAGTATGGGGGGAGATACGCAGTATTTT
CDR3aa: CASSMGGDTQYF

d_gene: .
v_gene: TRBV7-9
j_gene: TRBJ2-1
abundance: .
CDR3nt: TGTGCCAGCAGTCCCGGGACTCCTTACAATGAGCAGTTCTTC
CDR3aa: CASSPGTPYNEQFF

d_gene: .
v_gene: TRBV28
j_gene: TRBJ1-1
abundance: .
CDR3nt: TGTGCCAGCACCCAGGGGACGGGGAACACTGAAGCTTTCTTT
CDR3aa: CASTQGTGNTEAFF

d_gene: TRBD2
v_gene: TRBV5-1
j_gene: TRBJ2-3
abundance: .
CDR3nt: TGCGCCAGCAGCCCCAGACAGGGACTAGCGGGAGGGCTGGCAGATACGCAGTATTTT
CDR3aa: CASSPRQGLAGGLADTQYF

d_gene: TRBD1
v_gene: TRBV5-1
j_gene: TRBJ1-2
abundance: once
CDR3nt: TGCGCCAGCAGCGAAGGGACAGCACACTATGGCTACACCTTC
CDR3aa: CASSEGTAHYGYTF

d_gene: .
v_gene: TRBV21-1
j_gene: TRBJ2-7
abundance: once
CDR3nt: TGTGCCAGCACTCCAGCACGGACTCATTCCTACGAGCAGTACTTC
CDR3aa: CASTPARTHSYEQYF

d_gene: .
v_gene: TRBV19
j_gene: TRBJ2-2
abundance: .
CDR3nt: TGTGCCAGTAGTATAGGCAGGGGCGGGGAGCTGTTTTTT
CDR3aa: CASSIGRGGELFF

d_gene: .
v_gene: TRBV9
j_gene: TRBJ1-5
abundance: .
CDR3nt: TGTGCCAGCAGCGTAGGAGGGTATAGCAATCAGCCCCAGCATTTT
CDR3aa: CASSVGGYSNQPQHF

d_gene: .
v_gene: TRBV5-1
j_gene: TRBJ1-1
abundance: .
CDR3nt: TGCGCCAGCAGCTTGGTTGGGGGGATTGTGAACACTGAAGCTTTCTTT
CDR3aa: CASSLVGGIVNTEAFF

d_gene: TRBD2
v_gene: TRBV9
j_gene: TRBJ2-1
abundance: .
CDR3nt: TGTGCCAGCAGCCTTCGCGGAGGAGGCGGGAGGGGTTACAATGAGCAGTTCTTC
CDR3aa: CASSLRGGGGRGYNEQFF

d_gene: .
v_gene: TRBV30
j_gene: TRBJ1-2
abundance: .
CDR3nt: TGTGCCTGGAGTGTAGGGGGGACTATCCCTATCTATGGCTACACCTTC
CDR3aa: CAWSVGGTIPIYGYTF

d_gene: .
v_gene: TRBV12-3/TRBV12-4
j_gene: TRBJ1-2
abundance: once
CDR3nt: TGTGCCAGCAGTAAACGGAGCTACTATGGCTACACCTTC
CDR3aa: CASSKRSYYGYTF

d_gene: .
v_gene: TRBV20-1
j_gene: TRBJ1-2
abundance: .
CDR3nt: TGCAGTGCCCAGGCGCTCTATGGCTACACCTTC
CDR3aa: CSAQALYGYTF

d_gene: .
v_gene: TRBV2
j_gene: TRBJ2-2
abundance: once
CDR3nt: TGTGCCAGCAGCGGCGGACAGGGTACCCGGACTAGCGCCCGCAACACCGGGGAGCTGTTTTTT
CDR3aa: CASSGGQGTRTSARNTGELFF

d_gene: TRBD1
v_gene: TRBV19
j_gene: TRBJ2-7
abundance: .
CDR3nt: TGTGCCAGTAGTCCCCTGGACAGGGGGGGTGAGGAGCAGTACTTC
CDR3aa: CASSPLDRGGEEQYF

d_gene: .
v_gene: TRBV12-3/TRBV12-4
j_gene: TRBJ2-3
abundance: .
CDR3nt: TGTGCCAGCAGTTTAACAGGGTCAGATACGCAGTATTTT
CDR3aa: CASSLTGSDTQYF

d_gene: TRBD1
v_gene: TRBV5-1
j_gene: TRBJ2-2
abundance: .
CDR3nt: TGCGCCAGCAGCCCCCGGGACAGGAGTAATGCCGGGGAGCTGTTTTTT
CDR3aa: CASSPRDRSNAGELFF

d_gene: TRBD2
v_gene: TRBV3-1/TRBV3-2
j_gene: TRBJ2-5
abundance: .
CDR3nt: TGTGCCAGCAGCCAAGAAGTCCTCGGGAGGGGGTACCAAGAGACCCAGTACTTC
CDR3aa: CASSQEVLGRGYQETQYF

d_gene: TRBD1
v_gene: TRBV15
j_gene: TRBJ1-1
abundance: .
CDR3nt: TGTGCCACCAGCGGACAGGGAAACACTGAAGCTTTCTTT
CDR3aa: CATSGQGNTEAFF

d_gene: TRBD1
v_gene: TRBV28
j_gene: TRBJ2-7
abundance: .
CDR3nt: TGTGCCAGCAGTTTGTCGGACAGGAGCTCCTACGAGCAGTACTTC
CDR3aa: CASSLSDRSSYEQYF

d_gene: TRBD2
v_gene: TRBV4-2
j_gene: TRBJ2-2
abundance: few
CDR3nt: TGTGCCAGCAGCTCTCGGACTAGCGGGACCGGGGAGCTGTTTTTT
CDR3aa: CASSSRTSGTGELFF

d_gene: .
v_gene: TRBV4-1
j_gene: TRBJ2-1
abundance: few
CDR3nt: TGCGCCAGCAGCCATGAGCAGCGGGATGAGCAGTTCTTC
CDR3aa: CASSHEQRDEQFF